The rows below give T cell receptor beta chains drawn from one sample of a study of T cell repertoires in cytomegalovirus infection. TCRdb passed the reads through MiXCR, listing each CDR3 protein once. The sample consists of hundreds of thousands of distinct CDR3 sequences, approximately 24% of them appearing once. Sequenced sample: CD8+ T cells from PBMCs. The receptors shown here come from a human donor in good health (CMV status not recorded). Some clones in this sample may be carry-over from other donors' samples. The CDR3 runs from the conserved cysteine through the conserved F or W. The D gene is left open where the match is weak. Rows give clone size only sometimes, using once, few, many, or a class for an expanded clone.

v_call	j_call	d_call	clone_size	cdr3_nt	cdr3_aa
TRBV12-3/TRBV12-4	TRBJ2-1	.	.	TGTGCCAGCAGTTTCTCGTATTACGGCTCCTACAATGAGCAGTTCTTC	CASSFSYYGSYNEQFF
TRBV12-3/TRBV12-4	TRBJ2-1	.	.	TGTGCCAGCAGGGGGGAGGGGGTGGGGCAGTTCTTC	CASRGEGVGQFF
TRBV6-1	TRBJ2-3	.	few	TGTGCCAGCTTTGGCTTAGATACGCAGTATTTT	CASFGLDTQYF
TRBV10-3	TRBJ2-1	TRBD1	many	TGTGCCATCAGTGAGGGACAGGGAGGCAATGAGCAGTTCTTC	CAISEGQGGNEQFF
TRBV12-3/TRBV12-4	TRBJ1-2	TRBD1	.	TGTGCCAGCAGTGAGGCCCCGACAGGGTCCGTTAACTATGGCTACACCTTC	CASSEAPTGSVNYGYTF
TRBV6-4	TRBJ2-2	.	many	TGTGCCAGCAGCACAGATACAGGATCGAACACCGGGGAGCTGTTTTTT	CASSTDTGSNTGELFF
TRBV7-9	TRBJ2-6	.	many	TGTGCCAGCAGCTTAGTGTCGGCAGGGGCCAACGTCCTGACTTTC	CASSLVSAGANVLTF
TRBV14	TRBJ1-1	.	few	TGTGCCAGCAGCCAAGTAACGGCGAACACTGAAGCTTTCTTT	CASSQVTANTEAFF
TRBV28	TRBJ2-5	.	.	TGTGCCAGCGGACCAGGGTCCCAAGAGACCCAGTACTTC	CASGPGSQETQYF
TRBV12-3/TRBV12-4	TRBJ2-1	TRBD2	many	TGTGCCAGCAGGGATGGACTAGCGGGCGGACATCGCAATGAGCAGTTCTTC	CASRDGLAGGHRNEQFF
TRBV20-1	TRBJ2-3	TRBD2	.	TGCAGTGCTATCAGAAGCGGGGGCCTTCCCAGATCGCAGTATTTT	CSAIRSGGLPRSQYF
TRBV5-6	TRBJ1-1	TRBD1	.	TGTGCCAGCAGCTTTCCGGGACAGCACCCTGAAGCTTTCTTT	CASSFPGQHPEAFF
TRBV20-1	TRBJ2-3	TRBD1	once	TGCAGTTTTCAGGGGGAATCCACAGATACGCAGTATTTT	CSFQGESTDTQYF
TRBV7-9	TRBJ2-1	TRBD2	many	TGTGCCAGCAGCTTAGTCGGGGGGGCCTCGTACAATGAGCAGTTCTTC	CASSLVGGASYNEQFF
TRBV7-2	TRBJ2-1	TRBD2	many	TGTGCCAGCAGCCCAGCGGGGGGGTCGAGGAATGAGCAGTTCTTC	CASSPAGGSRNEQFF
TRBV7-9	TRBJ2-1	TRBD2	many	TGTGCCAGCAGCTTAGTCGGCGGGGGGGCCTCAAACAATGAGCAGTTCTTC	CASSLVGGGASNNEQFF
TRBV5-1	TRBJ2-1	TRBD2	few	TGCGCCAGCAGCTCTTACATAGCGGGGGAGCAGTTCTTC	CASSSYIAGEQFF
TRBV7-2	TRBJ1-1	.	many	TGTGCCAGCAGCTTAGTGCGTCCGGGGATTGAAGCTTTCTTT	CASSLVRPGIEAFF
TRBV10-3	TRBJ2-7	.	many	TGTGCCATCAGTGAGTCGAGCAGGAATGGCCCTTACGAGCAGTACTTC	CAISESSRNGPYEQYF
TRBV7-9	TRBJ1-1	.	many	TGTGCCAGCAGTGTTGAGGGTGAAGCTTTCTTT	CASSVEGEAFF
TRBV6-4	TRBJ2-7	TRBD1	few	TGTGCCAGCAGTCCCGGGACAGGGGGCTTCGAGCAGTACTTC	CASSPGTGGFEQYF
TRBV2	TRBJ2-1	.	.	TGTGCCAGCAGTGGCGCGGAGGCCTTTAATGAGCAGTTCTTC	CASSGAEAFNEQFF
TRBV7-3	TRBJ2-1	TRBD1	.	TGTGCCAGCAGCTTAACGGGACAGTACCACAATGAGCAGTTCTTC	CASSLTGQYHNEQFF
TRBV7-9	TRBJ2-3	.	many	TGTGCCAGCAGCCCCGTGTCTTTGAGCACAGATACGCAGTATTTT	CASSPVSLSTDTQYF
TRBV18	TRBJ2-5	.	.	TGTGCCAACTCACCACCGAATATGTTCGGGGAGACCCAGTACTTC	CANSPPNMFGETQYF
TRBV6-8	TRBJ2-7	TRBD2	.	TGTGCCAGCAGCCCGTGGACTAGCGAGAGCTCCTACGAGCAGTACTTC	CASSPWTSESSYEQYF
TRBV2	TRBJ2-7	.	.	TGTGCCAGCACCGACGGGACGGACGAGCAGTACTTC	CASTDGTDEQYF
TRBV14	TRBJ2-2	.	.	TGTGCCAGCAGCCGGGGTGGGTCCACCGGGGAGCTGTTTTTT	CASSRGGSTGELFF
TRBV7-3	TRBJ2-1	.	many	TGTGCCAGCAGCTTAAAAGTCGGGGTCTACAATGAGCAGTTCTTC	CASSLKVGVYNEQFF
TRBV5-1	TRBJ1-4	TRBD1	few	TGCGCCAGCAGCATCAGGACAGGGGCAAATGAAAAACTGTTTTTT	CASSIRTGANEKLFF
TRBV6-1	TRBJ2-1	.	.	TGTGCCAGCCGAGGGGTGAATGAGCAGTTCTTC	CASRGVNEQFF
TRBV2	TRBJ1-2	.	.	TGTGCCACCCCGGCGACGGGAACCTATGGCTACACCTTC	CATPATGTYGYTF
TRBV7-9	TRBJ2-2	TRBD1	few	TGTGCCAGCAGACCCCCGGGACAGGGTTTCGGGGAGCTGTTTTTT	CASRPPGQGFGELFF
TRBV6-5	TRBJ2-5	.	many	TGTGCCAGCAGTTACTCGCTTACGGGCAGTGCCCTGGAGACCCAGTACTTC	CASSYSLTGSALETQYF
TRBV6-6	TRBJ1-4	.	.	TGTGCCAGCACGTTCGGGACGGCTAATGAAAAACTGTTTTTT	CASTFGTANEKLFF
TRBV18	TRBJ2-3	TRBD1	.	TGTGCCAGCTCCCAGACAGGGCCTACAGATACGCAGTATTTT	CASSQTGPTDTQYF
TRBV7-9	TRBJ2-2	.	many	TGTGCCAGCAGCTTGGAGCACGGGGAGCTGTTTTTT	CASSLEHGELFF
TRBV12-3/TRBV12-4	TRBJ2-7	TRBD2	few	TGTGCCAGCAGACAGGGACTAGCGGGGCTCCACGAGCAGTACTTC	CASRQGLAGLHEQYF
TRBV29-1	TRBJ2-7	TRBD1	.	TGCAGCGCCCAGGGGGTGACGAGCTCCTACGAGCAGTACTTC	CSAQGVTSSYEQYF
TRBV15	TRBJ2-3	.	few	TGTGCCACCAGCCTCGGGGGACCCGGAATGGATACGCAGTATTTT	CATSLGGPGMDTQYF
TRBV7-9	TRBJ2-1	.	many	TGTGCCAGCAGCGCGCGACAGTACAATGAGCAGTTCTTC	CASSARQYNEQFF
TRBV27	TRBJ2-5	.	once	TGTCCCAGCAGTCCAACAGGAGAAGAGACCCAGTACTTC	CPSSPTGEETQYF
TRBV20-1	TRBJ2-1	TRBD1	.	TGCAGTGCTAGAGAAAAGGGGACAGGGCACAATGAGCAGTTCTTC	CSAREKGTGHNEQFF
TRBV3-1	TRBJ2-1	TRBD2	few	TGTGCCAGCAGCCAAGAAATAAGACTAGCGGACTACAATGAGCAGTTCTTC	CASSQEIRLADYNEQFF
TRBV6-1	TRBJ1-1	.	many	TGTGCCTCCTCAGACAGAGCTGAAGCTTTCTTT	CASSDRAEAFF
TRBV20-1	TRBJ1-2	TRBD1	few	TGCAGTGCTAGAGACTCTACCCCCGGGACAGGGGAGGCTAACTATGGCTACACCTTC	CSARDSTPGTGEANYGYTF
TRBV6-6	TRBJ2-1	TRBD2	.	TGTGCCAACAGCCACGGACTAGCGGGGTTCTTC	CANSHGLAGFF
TRBV2	TRBJ2-7	TRBD1	.	TGTGCCGTCCAGGGACGGACAGGGCGGTACGAGCAGTACTTC	CAVQGRTGRYEQYF
TRBV15	TRBJ2-5	TRBD1	.	TGTGCCACCAGCAGAGATAGGGGACAGCAAGAGACCCAGTACTTC	CATSRDRGQQETQYF
TRBV7-9	TRBJ2-1	.	.	TGTGCCAGCAGCGGCCGGTGGGGTGAGCAGTTCTTC	CASSGRWGEQFF
TRBV11-3	TRBJ1-1	.	many	TGTGCCAGCAGCTACCCTCCTCTTGGGTACGCTGAAGCTTTCTTT	CASSYPPLGYAEAFF
TRBV11-2	TRBJ1-2	.	.	TGTGCCAGCAGCTTGACTACAGACGGGAACTATGGCTACACCTTC	CASSLTTDGNYGYTF
TRBV5-5	TRBJ1-5	.	many	TGTGCCAGCAGCTTGGACGTTTATCAGCCCCAGCATTTT	CASSLDVYQPQHF
TRBV7-2	TRBJ2-1	TRBD2	.	TGTGCCAGCAGCTTAGCTCTAGCGGGGGGGCCGTCCCATGAGCAGTTCTTC	CASSLALAGGPSHEQFF
TRBV4-3	TRBJ2-1	.	.	TGCGCCAGCAGCCAAGAGCGGGGTTTAGACAATGAGCAGTTCTTC	CASSQERGLDNEQFF
TRBV7-2	TRBJ2-2	.	.	TGTGCCAGCAGCTTGGGTCGGACTGCCCGTACTGGGGAGCTGTTTTTT	CASSLGRTARTGELFF